The clone carrying this TCR beta chain was seen repeatedly, ten times or more. Its matching antigen is unknown. The CDR3 regions of TCR beta were amplified from RNA transcripts. First-round RT-PCR with HTBI primers amplified the TCR CDR3 region. TCRdb processed the multiplex PCR reads anew with MiXCR; each CDR3 protein has one entry. The table records a few hundred thousand distinct CDR3 sequences, less than 20% of them present only once. This sample was taken from a study of T cells in Graves' hyperthyroidism and ophthalmopathy. CDR1 is MDHEN and CDR2 is SYDVKM in the germline V gene. CDR3 size: 12 residues. Trimming left V 7 bases short and J 1 base short, with 8 bases between. The study, taken as a whole, reports: With a median lead of 6.5 months before onset, the model predicted ophthalmopathy. Most clonotypes expanded in the thyroid (above 0.001) were also present in blood.

The V and J genes are TRBV28 and TRBJ2-7; D uncertain. The receptor was derived from a man aged 18 to 30 with Graves' ophthalmopathy. Sequences were obtained from blood. As DNA, the CDR3 is TGTGCCAGCACACGTCGGTCCTACGAGCAGTACTTC. This encodes CASTRRSYEQYF.